This T cell receptor beta chain was sequenced in a study of cytomegalovirus exposure and HLA in healthy donors. Background on the study: Early release data held 80 million to 100 million unique TCRs from HLA-typed donors.

On this clone itself: Its antigen is as yet unknown.

With 60 Vbeta and 13 Jbeta primers, the PCR was carried out. Data came from immunoSEQ multiplex PCR; TCRdb stores just in-frame clones and leaves some out. The repertoire holds about 140,000 clones, with about 75% as singletons. Study-level results: Donors were assumed by presence/absence analyses to have roughly uniform sequencing depth. In terms of immune exposure information, only CMV serostatus was available. Reports described diagnosis of cytomegalovirus status by the classifier as highly specific and sensitive.

Source material: PBMCs. The receptor comes from a man between 18 and 35 years old in good health and CMV-seronegative.

Here the CDR3 DNA reads TGTGCCATCAGTGAGGGCAGGTGGCAGCCCCAGCATTTT. Translated, it gives CAISEGRWQPQHF. The chain carries TRBV10-3 and TRBJ1-5; D is unresolved. The CDR3 contains 13 residues. Trimming pared 2 bases from V and 7 bases from J, leaving 9 bases between. Per germline, CDR1 ENHRY and CDR2 SYGVKD.